The entry below describes one T cell receptor (beta chain). Its antigen remains unidentified. This sample stems from a study of cytotoxic CD8 clonotypes in ibrutinib-treated CLL. Study as a whole: Average yields of approximately 230,000 productive templates and tens of thousands of productive rearrangements characterized the samples. Study-wide results and limits: Starting clonality was above that of age-matched healthy donors and tracked circulating CD8+ T-cell counts.

Trimming left V 1 base short and J 4 bases short, with 10 bases between. Germline values: CDR1 SGHDN, CDR2 FVKESK. This CDR3 spans 15 amino acids. The repertoire was sequenced with immunoSEQ multiplex PCR; TCRdb's copy has only in-frame clones and lacks some. The sample has some 85,000 clones, more than 70% seen once. This clonotype originated in a human donor with chronic lymphocytic leukemia. The input for sequencing was PBMCs, taken after 24 months of ibrutinib treatment. The rearrangement links TRBV14 to TRBJ2-2; D may be TRBD1 (6 bases). CDR3 residues: CASSQVHRATGELFF. CDR3 nucleotide sequence: TGTGCCAGCAGCCAAGTTCACAGGGCCACCGGGGAGCTGTTTTTT.